These 16 T cell receptor beta chains were all obtained from the same sample, sequenced in a study of blood T cells in healthy people across ages. Through a sample-barcoded 5' primer and a J-beta primer mix, a second PCR was run for 7 to 11 cycles. TCRdb re-called the 5' RACE reads through MiXCR, storing one row per CDR3 protein. The table lists fewer than 700,000 distinct CDR3 sequences, 35% to 50% of them singletons. Sequencing used blood. These receptors were collected from a man aged 80 or over in good health.

Details on this clonotype: At one of its ends the junction is not consistent with the germline gene, which may arise from a read error. This chain connects TRBV29-1 to TRBJ2-3; no clear D. The CDR3 extends over 13 amino acids. The germline V gene encodes CDR1 SQVTM and CDR2 ANQGSEA. CDR3 sequence (DNA): TGCAGCGTTTCCTCGAGGTACACAGATATGCAGTATTTT. It encodes CSVSSRYTDMQYF.

This clonotype was counted between two and nine times. This sequence joins TRBV3-1 and TRBJ2-5, with D possibly TRBD2 on 6 matching bases. Trimming took off 0 bases at V and 5 bases at J, with 13 bases between the two ends. Germline V gene lookup returns CDR1 LGHDT and CDR2 YNNKEL (reference sequence). The CDR3 length is 15 residues. CDR3 protein: CASSQESGRRETQYF. CDR3 bases: TGTGCCAGCAGCCAAGAGAGTGGGAGGAGGGAGACCCAGTACTTC.

The chain joins TRBV27 to TRBJ1-6; no clear D. The length of the CDR3 is 15 residues. The V gene lost 0 bases and the J gene lost 10 bases, with 13 bases spanning the gap. Germline values: CDR1 MNHEY, CDR2 SMNVEV (reference sequence). CDR3 region: CASSLSPSLGSPLHF. The CDR3 region has the DNA TGTGCCAGCAGTTTATCGCCCAGCCTGGGGTCACCCCTCCACTTT.

The V call is TRBV3-1, the J call TRBJ1-1; D gene uncertain. Germline V gives CDR1 LGHDT, CDR2 YNNKEL (reference sequence). The length of the CDR3 is 16 residues. V lost 0 bases and J lost 5, with 16 bases in between. CDR3 loop: CASSQEIGAGSTEAFF. In DNA, the CDR3 is TGTGCCAGCAGCCAAGAGATAGGAGCGGGTAGTACTGAAGCTTTCTTT. The whole variable domain, filled in from reference TRBV3-1 and TRBJ1-1, reads DTAVSQTPKYLVTQMGNDKSIKCEQNLGHDTMYWYKQDSKKFLKIMFSYNNKELIINETVPNRFSPKSPDKAHLNLHINSLELGDSAVYFCASSQEIGAGSTEAFFGQGTRLTVV.

The rearrangement joins TRBV12-3 or TRBV12-4 to TRBJ2-6; D remains ambiguous. This CDR3 has 16 residues. Trimming took 6 bases from V and 1 from J, leaving 13 bases between them. The CDR3, as DNA: TGTGCCAGCAGCCTAGGGTCAGGTTCTGGGGCCAACGTCCTGACTTTC. It encodes CASSLGSGSGANVLTF.

The chain is built from TRBV10-3 and TRBJ1-4; D gene uncertain. CDR1 ENHRY and CDR2 SYGVKD come from the germline V gene. Trimming cost V 2 bases and J 8 bases, with 12 bases left between them. This CDR3 region has 14 residues. The CDR3 bases are TGTGCCATCAGTGAGCCCCGGGCGGGGGAAAAACTGTTTTTT. This encodes CAISEPRAGEKLFF.

The chain combines TRBV6-1 with TRBJ2-7; 8 bases agree with TRBD1. The CDR3 has 15 amino acids. V shed 5 bases and J 2 bases; nucleotides not matched to a gene: 8. CDR1 is MNHNS and CDR2 is SASEGT in the germline V gene. CDR3 in DNA: TGTGCCAGCAGTACTCCCGGGGACAGGACCTACGAGCAGTACTTC. Residues: CASSTPGDRTYEQYF.

The J gene is TRBJ2-3, the V gene TRBV25-1, with 12 bases lining up with TRBD2. CDR3 length equals 16 residues. Losses at the gene ends were 3 bases for V and 4 bases for J; bases not matched to a gene: 5. Germline lookup yields CDR1 MGHDK and CDR2 SYGVNS. CDR3 coding DNA: TGTGCCAGCAGTGACCGACTAGCGGGAGTGTCAGATACGCAGTATTTT. It encodes CASSDRLAGVSDTQYF.

This chain joins TRBV7-9 and TRBJ2-5; 11 nucleotides agree with TRBD2. V shed 5 bases, J shed 2 bases, and the junction held 10 bases outside the gene matches. There are 17 residues in the CDR3. Germline V gene data show CDR1 as SEHNR and CDR2 as FQNEAQ (reference sequence). CDR3 loop: CASSPGLADYLQETQYF. The CDR3 coding sequence is TGTGCCAGCAGCCCGGGACTAGCGGACTACTTACAAGAGACCCAGTACTTC.

This clonotype was detected many times. The chain couples TRBV6-6 to TRBJ2-7; D possibly uses TRBD1 or TRBD2 (6 bases each). V was trimmed by 3 bases and J by 5 bases, leaving 11 bases between them. Germline V gives CDR1 MNHNY, CDR2 SVGAGI (reference sequence). CDR3 length: 13 residues. Written as DNA, the CDR3 is TGTGCCAGCAGTTATCTCGGGGGCAACGAGCAGTACTTC. This gives the protein CASSYLGGNEQYF.

The gene calls are TRBV20-1 and TRBJ2-7; D ambiguous. With 5 bases removed from V and 0 bases from J, the gap between germline ends came to 17 bases. Germline V gene lookup returns CDR1 DFQATT and CDR2 SNEGSKA (reference sequence). The CDR3 has 15 residues. In DNA form, the CDR3 reads TGCAGTGCTTACCCACTCGGGCGGCGCTCCTACGAGCAGTACTTC. Translation gives CSAYPLGRRSYEQYF.

V is TRBV10-3 and J is TRBJ2-2, with D perhaps TRBD1 (6 bases). V was clipped by 6 bases and J by 3 bases, with 8 bases between them. The CDR3 has 13 residues. Germline-derived CDR1 and CDR2 are ENHRY and SYGVKD. In nucleotides, the CDR3 is TGTGCCATCAGGCCAGGGGACACCGGGGAGCTGTTTTTT. Amino acids: CAIRPGDTGELFF.

V is TRBV7-2 and J is TRBJ1-4; 9 positions agree with TRBD1. CDR1 is SGHTA, CDR2 FQGNSA, per germline. The CDR3 runs 14 residues. Unmatched junction bases numbered 6, after V lost 5 bases and J lost 8 bases. The CDR3, as DNA: TGTGCCAGCAGCCGGGACAGGGTGGGCGAAAAACTGTTTTTT. Amino acid sequence: CASSRDRVGEKLFF.

This clonotype was picked up a small number of times. The rearrangement joins TRBV20-1 to TRBJ2-1; no definite D call. CDR3 length: 14 residues. The germline V gene encodes CDR1 DFQATT and CDR2 SNEGSKA (reference sequence). The DNA of the CDR3 is TGCAGCCATCTTTCCCAAAGCCCCTACAATGAGCAGTTCTTC. Its protein product is CSHLSQSPYNEQFF.

The chain joins TRBV7-9 to TRBJ2-1; the D gene is possibly TRBD2 (5 bases). The V gene lost 3 bases and the J gene lost 8 bases, with 14 bases spanning the gap. The germline V gene has CDR1 SEHNR and CDR2 FQNEAQ (reference sequence). The CDR3 spans 14 residues. This CDR3 reads CASSFMVHGDEQFF. DNA of the CDR3: TGTGCCAGCAGCTTTATGGTCCACGGGGATGAGCAGTTCTTC.

The gene calls are TRBV10-2 and TRBJ2-7, with 15 bases matching TRBD2. V dropped 6 bases and J dropped 0; count of bases not matched to a gene: 3. CDR1 WSHSY and CDR2 SAAADI come from the germline V gene. CDR3 length: 16 residues. The CDR3 nucleotides read TGCGCCAGCAGAGGGACTAGCGGGAGGACCTCCTACGAGCAGTACTTC. Amino acid sequence: CASRGTSGRTSYEQYF.